These 14 T cell receptor beta chains came from one sample sequenced in a study of vaccination effects on CD4 cells after COVID-19. TCRdb's copy holds only in-frame clones and misses some; the assay was immunoSEQ multiplex PCR. The table shows about 24,000 clones, with more than 65% occurring only once. Their target antigens are unknown. ViraFEST assay sequencing came after antigen-specific CD4+ T cells were expanded with viral peptide pools. With about ten days of culture completed, CD4+ T cells were isolated. All participants had two doses of either the BNT162b2 or mRNA-1273 vaccine. The specimen was CD4+ T cells from PBMCs cultured with SARS-CoV-2 spike peptides, collected after COVID-19 vaccination. The receptors originated from a human donor who received a COVID-19 vaccine.

The chain uses TRBV28 and TRBJ1-5; D remains unclear. The length of the CDR3 is 14 residues. Deletions cut 3 bases from V and 5 bases from J, with 11 bases between. Germline lookup yields CDR1 MDHEN and CDR2 SYDVKM. Here the CDR3 reads CASSLREIHQPQHF. As DNA, the CDR3 is TGTGCCAGCAGTTTGAGGGAAATCCATCAGCCCCAGCATTTT.

The chain combines TRBV6-4 with TRBJ1-5; D gene unclear. The CDR3 spans 15 residues. Trimming took off 3 bases at V and 6 bases at J, with 15 bases between the two ends. Germline V gene sequence: CDR1 MRHNA, CDR2 SNTAGT. CDR3 bases: TGTGCCAGCAGTGAAACGTGGACGAGGCGTCAGCCCCAGCATTTT. It is translated as CASSETWTRRQPQHF.

CDR3 protein: CASSFIGGPYNEQFF. CDR3 bases: TGCGCCAGCAGCTTTATAGGGGGCCCCTACAATGAGCAGTTCTTC. The chain has TRBV5-1 and TRBJ2-1; 7 bases line up with TRBD1. The CDR3 covers 15 residues. CDR1 is SGHRS, CDR2 YFSETQ, per germline. The V segment lost 2 bases and the J segment 2 bases; nucleotides outside the gene matches: 4. The variable domain in full, with the rest retrieved from reference TRBV5-1 and TRBJ2-1, is KAGVTQTPRYLIKTRGQQVTLSCSPISGHRSVSWYQQTPGQGLQFLFEYFSETQRNKGNFPGRFSGRQFSNSRSEMNVSTLELGDSALYLCASSFIGGPYNEQFFGPGTRLTVL.

The V call is TRBV11-3, the J call TRBJ2-2; 7 bases match TRBD1. CDR1 is SGHNT and CDR2 is YENEEA in the germline V gene. This CDR3 comprises 15 residues. The V and J ends lost 1 base and 4 bases, in that order; junction bases with no gene match: 3. CDR3 protein: CASSLVTGATGELFF. CDR3 DNA sequence: TGTGCCAGCAGCTTAGTTACAGGGGCCACCGGGGAGCTGTTTTTT.

The chain links TRBV2 to TRBJ2-7; 8 bases match TRBD1. CDR1 SNHLY and CDR2 FYNNEI come from the germline V gene. This CDR3 region has 16 residues. Germline trimming cut 3 bases from V and 3 bases from J; bases unmatched to any gene: 10. This CDR3 reads CASSDSGRGLDYEQYF. The CDR3 DNA sequence: TGTGCCAGCAGTGATTCTGGCAGGGGGCTAGACTACGAGCAGTACTTC.

The chain carries TRBV3-1 (or the pseudogene TRBV3-2) and TRBJ1-2, with 8 bases fitting TRBD1. J was trimmed by 4 bases and V by 4 bases; bases with no gene match: 5. The CDR3 loop spans 14 amino acids. Germline lookup yields CDR1 LGHDT and CDR2 YNNKEL (reference sequence). As DNA, the CDR3 is TGTGCCAGCAGCCCCGCGGACAGGGCCTATGGCTACACCTTC. It translates to CASSPADRAYGYTF.

The rearrangement links TRBV19 to TRBJ1-5; TRBD1 matches at 7 bases. The CDR3 runs to 12 residues. V trimming: 11 bases; J trimming: 1 base; junction bases outside the gene matches: 2. The germline V gene has CDR1 LNHDA and CDR2 SQIVND (reference sequence). The CDR3 spells CAGDRSNQPQHF. The CDR3, as DNA: TGTGCCGGGGACAGAAGCAATCAGCCCCAGCATTTT.

The chain uses TRBV5-1 and TRBJ2-4; TRBD2 agrees at 11 bases. Germline V lookup: CDR1 SGHRS, CDR2 YFSETQ. The V segment lost 4 bases and the J segment 8 bases; nucleotides outside the gene matches: 14. This CDR3 is built from 17 residues. CDR3 region: CASSRASSGGILDIQYF. The CDR3 DNA reads as TGCGCCAGCAGCAGGGCCTCTAGCGGGGGGATCTTAGACATTCAGTACTTC.

The chain recombines TRBV7-2 with TRBJ2-1, with TRBD2 identical over 8 bases. V dropped 1 base and J dropped 10; count of bases not matched to a gene: 12. The CDR3 consists of 16 residues. In germline, CDR1 is SGHTA, CDR2 FQGNSA. The CDR3 sequence: CASSLETRAGGVEQFF. DNA of the CDR3: TGTGCCAGCAGCTTAGAAACGCGTGCCGGGGGGGTGGAGCAGTTCTTC.

This clone was observed a few times. This rearrangement joins TRBV7-9 to TRBJ2-7; 11 bases are a match to TRBD1. Germline V gene sequence: CDR1 SEHNR, CDR2 FQNEAQ (reference sequence). The trim removed 7 bases at V and 4 bases at J, leaving 6 bases unmatched. This CDR3 has 14 residues. CDR3 protein: CASMGGTGGYEQYF. CDR3 bases: TGTGCCAGCATGGGCGGGACAGGGGGTTACGAGCAGTACTTC.

This clone was recorded a few times. The chain recombines TRBV6-6 with TRBJ1-1, with TRBD1 matching 7 bases. CDR3 length equals 13 residues. With 5 bases clipped from V and 6 bases from J, the junction kept 6 bases outside the gene matches. Germline lookup yields CDR1 MNHNY and CDR2 SVGAGI (reference sequence). The CDR3 region has the DNA TGTGCCAGCAGTCTACAGGGGACCGCTGAAGCTTTCTTT. Translated, it gives CASSLQGTAEAFF.

V and J are TRBV10-3 and TRBJ2-1; TRBD2 agrees at 12 bases. The CDR3 totals 15 residues. Germline V gene sequence: CDR1 ENHRY, CDR2 SYGVKD. Germline trimming cut 7 bases from V and 7 bases from J; bases unmatched to any gene: 8. The CDR3 DNA is TGTGCCATCATGGCTAGCGGGGGGGCTGTGAATGAGCAGTTCTTC. Protein sequence: CAIMASGGAVNEQFF.

The chain carries TRBV25-1 and TRBJ2-7, with D possibly called TRBD1 or TRBD2 (5 bases each). V shed 2 bases and J shed 2 bases, with 10 bases lying between them. Germline CDR1 and CDR2: MGHDK and SYGVNS. The CDR3 is 14 amino acids. For the CDR3, the DNA is TGTGCCAGCAGTGAAAAGGGGACGACCTACGAGCAGTACTTC. It codes for CASSEKGTTYEQYF.

V usage is TRBV5-1 and J usage is TRBJ2-1, with a possible D match to TRBD2 (6 bases). Per germline, CDR1 SGHRS and CDR2 YFSETQ. The CDR3 length is 16 residues. V shed 4 bases and J shed 5 bases, with 19 bases lying between them. The CDR3 region is CASSPRGLAANNEQFF. The CDR3 coding sequence is TGCGCCAGCAGCCCCCGGGGGTTGGCCGCGAACAATGAGCAGTTCTTC.